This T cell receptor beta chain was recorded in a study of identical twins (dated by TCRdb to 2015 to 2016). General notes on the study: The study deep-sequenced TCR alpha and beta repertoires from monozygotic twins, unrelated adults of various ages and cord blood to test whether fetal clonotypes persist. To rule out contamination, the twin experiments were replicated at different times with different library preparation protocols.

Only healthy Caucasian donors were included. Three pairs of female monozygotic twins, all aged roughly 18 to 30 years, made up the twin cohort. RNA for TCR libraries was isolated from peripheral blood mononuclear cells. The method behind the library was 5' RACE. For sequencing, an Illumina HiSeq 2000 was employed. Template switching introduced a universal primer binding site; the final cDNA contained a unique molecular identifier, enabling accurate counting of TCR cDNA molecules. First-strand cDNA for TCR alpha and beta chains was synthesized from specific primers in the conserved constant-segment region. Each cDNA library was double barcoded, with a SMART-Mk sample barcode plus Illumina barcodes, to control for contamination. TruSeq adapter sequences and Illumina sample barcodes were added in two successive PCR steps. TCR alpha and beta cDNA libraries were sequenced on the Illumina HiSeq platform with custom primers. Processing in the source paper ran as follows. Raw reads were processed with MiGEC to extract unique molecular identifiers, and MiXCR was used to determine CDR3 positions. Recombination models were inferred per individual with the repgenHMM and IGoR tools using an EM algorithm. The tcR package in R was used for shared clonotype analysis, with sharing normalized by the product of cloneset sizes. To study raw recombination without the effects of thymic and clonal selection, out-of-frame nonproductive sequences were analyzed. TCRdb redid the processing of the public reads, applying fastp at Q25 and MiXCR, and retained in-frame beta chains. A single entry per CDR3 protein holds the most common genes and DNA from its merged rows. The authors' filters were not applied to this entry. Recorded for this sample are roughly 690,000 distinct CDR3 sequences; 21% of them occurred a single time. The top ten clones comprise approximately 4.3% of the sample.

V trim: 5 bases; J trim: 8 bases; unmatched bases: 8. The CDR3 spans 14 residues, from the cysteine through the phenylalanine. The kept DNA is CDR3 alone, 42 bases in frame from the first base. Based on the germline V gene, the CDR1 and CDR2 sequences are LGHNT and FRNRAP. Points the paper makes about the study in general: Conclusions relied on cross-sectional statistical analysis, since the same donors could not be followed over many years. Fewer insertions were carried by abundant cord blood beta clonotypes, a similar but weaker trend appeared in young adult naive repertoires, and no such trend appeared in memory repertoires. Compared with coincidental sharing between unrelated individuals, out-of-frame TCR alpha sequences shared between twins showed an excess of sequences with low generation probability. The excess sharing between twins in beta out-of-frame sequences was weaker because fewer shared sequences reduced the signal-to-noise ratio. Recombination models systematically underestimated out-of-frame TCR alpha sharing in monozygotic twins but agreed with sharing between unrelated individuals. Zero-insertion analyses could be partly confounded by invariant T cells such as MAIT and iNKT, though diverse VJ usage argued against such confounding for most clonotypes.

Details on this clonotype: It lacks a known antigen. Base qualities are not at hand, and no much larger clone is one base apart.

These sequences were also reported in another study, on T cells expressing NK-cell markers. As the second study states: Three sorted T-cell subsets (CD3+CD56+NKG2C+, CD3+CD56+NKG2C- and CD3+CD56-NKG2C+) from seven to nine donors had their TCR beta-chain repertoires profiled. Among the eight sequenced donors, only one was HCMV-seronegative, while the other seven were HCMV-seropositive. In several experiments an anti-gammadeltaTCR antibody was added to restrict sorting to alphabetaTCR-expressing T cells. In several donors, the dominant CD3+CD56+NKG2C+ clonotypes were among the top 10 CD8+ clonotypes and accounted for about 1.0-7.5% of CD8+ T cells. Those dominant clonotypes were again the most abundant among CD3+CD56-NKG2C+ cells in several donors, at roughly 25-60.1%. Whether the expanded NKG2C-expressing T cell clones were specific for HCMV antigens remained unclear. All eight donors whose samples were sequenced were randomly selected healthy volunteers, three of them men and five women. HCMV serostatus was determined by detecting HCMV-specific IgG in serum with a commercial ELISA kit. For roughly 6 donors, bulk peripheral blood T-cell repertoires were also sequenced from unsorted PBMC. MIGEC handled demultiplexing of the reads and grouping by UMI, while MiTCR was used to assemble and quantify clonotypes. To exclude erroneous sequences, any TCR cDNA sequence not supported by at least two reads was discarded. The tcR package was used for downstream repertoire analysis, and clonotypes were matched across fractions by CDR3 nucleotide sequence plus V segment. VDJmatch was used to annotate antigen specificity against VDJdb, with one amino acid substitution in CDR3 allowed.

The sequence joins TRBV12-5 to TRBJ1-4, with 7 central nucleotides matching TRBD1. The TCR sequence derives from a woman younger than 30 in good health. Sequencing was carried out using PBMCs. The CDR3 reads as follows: CASGDTGEREKLFF. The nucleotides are TGTGCTAGTGGTGATACAGGGGAGAGGGAAAAACTGTTTTTT.